This T cell receptor beta chain was sequenced in a study of blood T cell repertoires in COVID-19. At the level of the study: T cells, B-cell-depleted T cells, or PBMCs provided the cDNA or gDNA that served as material.

Germline V CDR1 and CDR2: LNHDA, SQIVND (reference sequence). J lost 9 bases, V lost 4 bases, and 12 bases had no gene match. The CDR3 is made up of 16 amino acids. Original processing notes: Amplifying reference gene primers gave estimates of nucleated cell counts. The data were produced by immunoSEQ multiplex PCR, yet TCRdb's version contains in-frame clones alone and is incomplete. V, J and clone size reflect that table, while D and trimming were determined from the DNA. This repertoire shows 85,000 to 95,000 clones, 89% found once; its top ten account for about 5%. Followed over time, Seattle patients had been enrolled while infection was active.

The receptor's source is a man aged 55 to 69 with COVID-19, enrolled during active disease. The rearrangement uses TRBV19 and TRBJ1-5, with 10 nucleotides matching TRBD1. What was sequenced was peripheral blood. In DNA, the CDR3 is TGTGCCAGTAGTAGCCGGGACAGGGGCCGCCGGGGGCCCCAGCATTTT. Translated, it gives CASSSRDRGRRGPQHF.